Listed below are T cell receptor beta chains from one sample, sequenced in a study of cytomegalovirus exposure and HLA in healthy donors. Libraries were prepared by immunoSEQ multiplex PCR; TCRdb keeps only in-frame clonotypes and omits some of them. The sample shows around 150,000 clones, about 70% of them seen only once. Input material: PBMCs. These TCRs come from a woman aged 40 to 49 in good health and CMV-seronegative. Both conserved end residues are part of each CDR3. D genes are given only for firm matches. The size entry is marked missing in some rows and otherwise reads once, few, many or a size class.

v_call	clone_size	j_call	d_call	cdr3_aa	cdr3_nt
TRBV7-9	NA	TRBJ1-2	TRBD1	CASSSGTGMYGYTF	TGTGCCAGCAGCTCCGGGACAGGGATGTATGGCTACACCTTC
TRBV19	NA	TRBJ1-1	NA	CASSIDPGGGNTEAFF	TGTGCCAGTAGTATAGACCCGGGAGGAGGTAACACTGAAGCTTTCTTT
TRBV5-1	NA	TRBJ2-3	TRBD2	CASSVSGGQTDTQYF	TGCGCCAGCAGCGTTAGCGGGGGGCAGACAGATACGCAGTATTTT
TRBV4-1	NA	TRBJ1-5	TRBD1	CASSQDPQGNQPQHF	TGCGCCAGCAGCCAGGACCCACAGGGGAATCAGCCCCAGCATTTT
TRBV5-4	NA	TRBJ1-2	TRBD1	CASSLGDSTYGYTF	TGTGCCAGCAGCTTGGGGGACAGCACTTATGGCTACACCTTC
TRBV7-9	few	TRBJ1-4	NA	CASSLRGNEKLFF	TGTGCCAGCAGCTTACGGGGAAATGAAAAACTGTTTTTT
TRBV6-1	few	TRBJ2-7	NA	CASSHSTLAYEQYF	TGTGCCAGCAGTCACTCGACACTAGCCTACGAGCAGTACTTC
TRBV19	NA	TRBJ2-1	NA	CASSEVGLINEQFF	TGTGCCAGTAGTGAGGTGGGACTTATCAATGAGCAGTTCTTC
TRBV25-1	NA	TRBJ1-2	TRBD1	CASSNPTVGQAGYTF	TGTGCCAGCAGTAACCCAACGGTCGGACAGGCCGGCTACACCTTC
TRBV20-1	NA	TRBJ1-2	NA	CSARDEQVDF	TGCAGTGCTAGAGATGAACAGGTCGACTTC
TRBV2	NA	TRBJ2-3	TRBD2	CASSDSSSGRAWSPDTQYF	TGTGCCAGCAGTGATTCTTCTAGCGGGAGGGCCTGGTCCCCAGATACGCAGTATTTT
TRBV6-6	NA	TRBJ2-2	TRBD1	CASSVAGGDGELFF	TGTGCCAGCAGTGTGGCAGGGGGAGACGGGGAGCTGTTTTTT
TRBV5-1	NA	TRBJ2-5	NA	CASSPTGQLQETQYF	TGCGCCAGCAGCCCCACAGGGCAGTTACAAGAGACCCAGTACTTC
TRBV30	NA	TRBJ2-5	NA	CAWSRGTEKTQYF	TGTGCCTGGAGCCGGGGGACTGAGAAGACCCAGTACTTC
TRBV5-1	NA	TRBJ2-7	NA	CASSIDSGVYEQYF	TGCGCCAGCAGCATTGATAGCGGCGTCTACGAGCAGTACTTC
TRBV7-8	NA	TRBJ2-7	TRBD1	CASSSSPGQGIYEQYF	TGTGCCAGCAGCTCCTCTCCGGGACAGGGGATCTACGAGCAGTACTTC
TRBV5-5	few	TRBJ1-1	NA	CASSLVLTEAFF	TGTGCCAGCAGCTTGGTGCTAACTGAAGCTTTCTTT
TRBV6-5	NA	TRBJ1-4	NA	CASRPLRQEKLFF	TGTGCCAGCAGGCCACTAAGACAGGAAAAACTGTTTTTT
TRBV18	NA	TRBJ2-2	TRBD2	CASSPRQRGGFRTGELFF	TGTGCCAGCTCACCACGTCAGCGGGGGGGCTTCCGGACCGGGGAGCTGTTTTTT
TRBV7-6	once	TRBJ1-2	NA	CASSFGNNYGYTF	TGTGCCAGCAGCTTCGGGAACAACTATGGCTACACCTTC
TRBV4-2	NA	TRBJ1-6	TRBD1	CASSQGTGQTLTLHF	TGTGCCAGCAGCCAAGGTACGGGACAGACCCTCACCCTCCACTTT
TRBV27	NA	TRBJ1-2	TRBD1	CASSTRDSLGYGYTF	TGTGCCAGCAGTACCAGGGACAGCCTAGGCTATGGCTACACCTTC
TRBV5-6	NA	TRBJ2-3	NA	CASSWGGRVVRDTQYF	TGTGCCAGCAGCTGGGGTGGCAGGGTGGTTCGAGATACGCAGTATTTT
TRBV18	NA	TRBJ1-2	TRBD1	CASSQADRGNYGYTF	TGTGCCAGCTCACAGGCGGACAGGGGTAACTATGGCTACACCTTC
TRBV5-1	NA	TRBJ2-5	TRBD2	CASSLTGTSGQETQYF	TGCGCCAGCAGCCTGACCGGGACTAGCGGACAAGAGACCCAGTACTTC
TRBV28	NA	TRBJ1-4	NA	CASSKAGRNEKLFF	TGTGCCAGCAGCAAGGCGGGGCGTAATGAAAAACTGTTTTTT